Sequencing of this T cell receptor beta chain was carried out in a study of OX40 agonist ivuxolimab in advanced cancers. Study-wide context: As their treatment, patients were administered ivuxolimab, an agonistic anti-OX40 (CD134) antibody. Study-wide results and caveats: Some nonresponders additionally presented with little normalized T-cell clonal expansion.

Blood was sampled at baseline, cycle 4 day 1, and cycle 7 day 1. The method was immunoSEQ multiplex PCR; TCRdb's version includes in-frame clones alone and lacks a portion of them. The table has tens of thousands of clones, around 80% seen once. The CDR3 length is 15 residues. Germline CDR1 reads SEHNR; CDR2 reads FQNEAQ (reference sequence). V lost 3 bases and J 2 bases, leaving 14 bases between the germline ends. A remark on this clone: Its antigen is as yet unknown.

V is TRBV7-9 and J is TRBJ2-7, with a tentative D call TRBD2 (6 bases). The TCR sequence derives from an adult with an advanced solid tumor such as melanoma, head and neck, liver or kidney cancer. The source material was CD4+ or CD8+ T cells sorted from blood, sampled in a trial of the OX40 agonist ivuxolimab. The DNA of the CDR3 is TGTGCCAGCAGCTTGGGCCGGGGGAACACCTACGAGCAGTACTTC. Translation gives CASSLGRGNTYEQYF.